This T cell receptor beta chain comes out of a study of cytomegalovirus exposure and HLA in healthy donors. The CDR3 runs 13 residues. The junction had 2 bases not matched to a gene; V was cut back by 5 bases and J by 4 bases. CDR1 is LNHNV, CDR2 YYDKDF, per germline (reference sequence). Amplification used 60 Vbeta primers and 13 Jbeta primers. The protocol was immunoSEQ multiplex PCR, while the TCRdb copy is restricted to in-frame clones and leaves out a portion. Of 140,000 to 150,000 clones in the sample, around 84% were seen once. The chain employs TRBV15 and TRBJ2-3; TRBD2 aligns across 8 bases. Sequenced: PBMCs. This receptor was obtained from a man in his forties in good health and CMV-seropositive. The CDR3 DNA sequence: TGTGCCACCAGCCCGGGAGGGTCAGATACGCAGTATTTT. Residues: CATSPGGSDTQYF. The entire variable domain, with the rest obtained from reference TRBV15 and TRBJ2-3, is as follows: DAMVIQNPRYQVTQFGKPVTLSCSQTLNHNVMYWYQQKSSQAPKLLFHYYDKDFNNEADTPDNFQSRRPNTSFCFLDIRSPGLGDTAMYLCATSPGGSDTQYFGPGTRLTVL.